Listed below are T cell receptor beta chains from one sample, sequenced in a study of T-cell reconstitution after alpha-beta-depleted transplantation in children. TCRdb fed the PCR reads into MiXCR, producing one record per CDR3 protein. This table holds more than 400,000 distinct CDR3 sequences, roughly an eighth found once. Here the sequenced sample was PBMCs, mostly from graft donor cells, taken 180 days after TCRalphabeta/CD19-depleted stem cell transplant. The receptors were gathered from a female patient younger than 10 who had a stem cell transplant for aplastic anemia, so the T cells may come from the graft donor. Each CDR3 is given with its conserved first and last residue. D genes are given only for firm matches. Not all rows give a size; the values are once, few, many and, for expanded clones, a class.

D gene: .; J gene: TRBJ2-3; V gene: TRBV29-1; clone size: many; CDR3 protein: CSVSGTTSTDTQYF; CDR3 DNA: TGCAGCGTCTCCGGGACAACTAGCACAGATACGCAGTATTTT
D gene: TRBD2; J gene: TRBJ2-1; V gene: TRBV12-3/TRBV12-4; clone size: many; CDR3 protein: CASSFRTSGEQFF; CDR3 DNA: TGTGCCAGCAGTTTTCGGACTAGCGGTGAGCAGTTCTTC
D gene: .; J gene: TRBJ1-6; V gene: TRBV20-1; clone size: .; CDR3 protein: CSARVAGVGSPLHF; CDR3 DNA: TGCAGTGCTAGAGTCGCGGGGGTGGGTTCACCCCTCCACTTT
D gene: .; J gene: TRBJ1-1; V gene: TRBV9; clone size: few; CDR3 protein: CASSKGRLGATGQAFF; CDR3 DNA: TGTGCCAGCAGCAAGGGGCGTCTAGGGGCGACAGGTCAAGCTTTCTTT
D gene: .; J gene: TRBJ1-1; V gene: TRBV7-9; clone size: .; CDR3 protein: CASSSGQPAGEAFF; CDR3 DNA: TGTGCCAGCAGCTCTGGACAGCCCGCTGGGGAAGCTTTCTTT
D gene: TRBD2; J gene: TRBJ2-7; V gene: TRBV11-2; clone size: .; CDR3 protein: CASSLVRLAEEKSYEQYF; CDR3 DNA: TGTGCCAGCAGCTTAGTAAGGCTAGCGGAAGAAAAATCCTACGAGCAGTACTTC
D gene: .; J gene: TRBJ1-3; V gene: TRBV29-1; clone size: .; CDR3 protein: CSANRDGSSGNTIYF; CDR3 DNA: TGCAGCGCAAACCGGGACGGAAGCTCTGGAAACACCATATATTTT
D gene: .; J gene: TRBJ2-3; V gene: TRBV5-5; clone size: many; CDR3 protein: CASSFRRRTDTQYF; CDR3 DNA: TGTGCCAGCAGCTTCAGGAGACGCACAGATACGCAGTATTTT
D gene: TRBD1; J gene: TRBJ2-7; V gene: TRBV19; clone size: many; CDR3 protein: CASRPTGGYEQYF; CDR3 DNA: TGTGCCAGTAGACCTACAGGGGGCTACGAGCAGTACTTC
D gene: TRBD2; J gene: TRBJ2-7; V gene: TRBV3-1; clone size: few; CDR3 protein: CASSQLRTSSSYEQYF; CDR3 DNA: TGTGCCAGCAGCCAGCTTCGGACTAGCAGCTCCTACGAGCAGTACTTC
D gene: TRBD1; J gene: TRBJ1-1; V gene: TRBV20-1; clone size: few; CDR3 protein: CSAPTRTGNTEAFF; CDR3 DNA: TGCAGTGCTCCAACTCGGACAGGGAACACTGAAGCTTTCTTT
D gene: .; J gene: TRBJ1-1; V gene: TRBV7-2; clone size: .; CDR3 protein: CASSFARQNTEAFF; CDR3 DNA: TGTGCCAGCAGCTTTGCACGACAGAACACTGAAGCTTTCTTT
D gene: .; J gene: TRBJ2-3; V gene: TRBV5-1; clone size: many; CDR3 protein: CASSQGFTDTQYF; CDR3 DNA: TGCGCCAGCAGCCAGGGGTTCACAGATACGCAGTATTTT
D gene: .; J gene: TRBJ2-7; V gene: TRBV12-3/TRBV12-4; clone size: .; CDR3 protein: CASSLRQGGYAQYF; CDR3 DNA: TGTGCCAGCAGTCTCAGACAGGGAGGCTACGCGCAGTACTTC
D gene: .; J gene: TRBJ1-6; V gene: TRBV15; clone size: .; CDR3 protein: CATSRGAYNSPLHF; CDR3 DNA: TGTGCCACCAGCAGGGGTGCCTATAATTCACCCCTCCACTTT
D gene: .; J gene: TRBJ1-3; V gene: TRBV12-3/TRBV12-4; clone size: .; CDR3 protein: CASSFRVLERGRHSGNTIYF; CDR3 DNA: TGTGCCAGCAGTTTCAGGGTACTGGAGAGGGGACGGCACTCTGGAAACACCATATATTTT
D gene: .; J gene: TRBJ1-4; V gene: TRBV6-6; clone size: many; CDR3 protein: CASSYSGREKLFF; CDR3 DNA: TGTGCCAGCAGTTACTCGGGAAGGGAAAAACTGTTTTTT
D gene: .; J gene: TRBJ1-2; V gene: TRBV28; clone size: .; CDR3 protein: CASSLKRRGYTF; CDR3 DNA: TGTGCCAGCAGTTTGAAGAGACGAGGCTACACCTTC
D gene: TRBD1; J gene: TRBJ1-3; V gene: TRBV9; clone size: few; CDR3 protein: CASSHQTGASGNTIYF; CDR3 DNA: TGTGCCAGCAGCCATCAGACAGGGGCGTCTGGAAACACCATATATTTT
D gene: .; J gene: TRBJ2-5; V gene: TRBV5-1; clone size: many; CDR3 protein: CASSFSETQYF; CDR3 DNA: TGTGCCAGCAGTTTTTCGGAGACCCAGTACTTC
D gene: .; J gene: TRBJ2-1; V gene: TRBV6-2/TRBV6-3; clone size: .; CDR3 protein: CASSYIWGDRGLYNEQFF; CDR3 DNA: TGTGCCAGCAGTTACATATGGGGTGACCGGGGTTTATACAATGAGCAGTTCTTC
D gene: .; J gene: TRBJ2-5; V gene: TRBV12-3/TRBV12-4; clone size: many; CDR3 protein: CASSPSQIQETQYF; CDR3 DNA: TGTGCCAGCAGCCCCTCGCAGATCCAAGAGACCCAGTACTTC
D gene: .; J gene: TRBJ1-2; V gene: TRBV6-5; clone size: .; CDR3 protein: CASSYGVWGENGYTF; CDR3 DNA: TGTGCCAGCAGTTACGGCGTTTGGGGGGAGAACGGCTACACCTTC
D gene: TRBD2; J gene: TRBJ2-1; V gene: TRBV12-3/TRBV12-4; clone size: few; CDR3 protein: CASSFIAGVPYYNEQFF; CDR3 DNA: TGTGCCAGCAGTTTTATAGCGGGAGTCCCCTATTACAATGAGCAGTTCTTC
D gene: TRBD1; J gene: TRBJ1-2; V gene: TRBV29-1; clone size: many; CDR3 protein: CSDSGQGADGYTF; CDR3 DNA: TGCAGCGATTCCGGACAGGGGGCCGATGGCTACACCTTC
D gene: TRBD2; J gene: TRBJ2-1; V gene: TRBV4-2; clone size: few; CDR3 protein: CASSQDGAGVFFF; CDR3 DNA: TGTGCCAGCAGCCAAGATGGGGCGGGAGTGTTTTTCTTC
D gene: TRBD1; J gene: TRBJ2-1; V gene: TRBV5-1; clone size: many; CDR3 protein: CASSLADRGHEQFF; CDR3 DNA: TGCGCCAGCAGCTTGGCCGACAGGGGTCATGAGCAGTTCTTC
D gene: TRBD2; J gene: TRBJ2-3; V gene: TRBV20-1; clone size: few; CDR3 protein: CSARQRTSGTDTQYF; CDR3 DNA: TGCAGTGCTAGACAACGGACTAGCGGAACAGATACGCAGTATTTT
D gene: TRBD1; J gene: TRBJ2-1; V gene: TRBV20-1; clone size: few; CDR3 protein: CSARGGQGYYNEQFF; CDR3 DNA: TGCAGTGCTAGAGGGGGACAGGGATACTACAATGAGCAGTTCTTC
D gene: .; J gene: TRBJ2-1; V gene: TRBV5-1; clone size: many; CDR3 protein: CASSQGGSGYNEQFF; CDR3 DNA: TGCGCCAGCAGCCAAGGGGGGTCTGGCTACAATGAGCAGTTCTTC
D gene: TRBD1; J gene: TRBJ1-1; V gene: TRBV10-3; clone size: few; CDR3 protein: CAISERQGNTEAFF; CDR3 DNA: TGTGCCATCAGTGAACGACAGGGGAACACTGAAGCTTTCTTT
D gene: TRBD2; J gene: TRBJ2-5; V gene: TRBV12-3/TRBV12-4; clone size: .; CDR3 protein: CASSPSGSERRETQYF; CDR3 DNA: TGTGCCAGCAGTCCTAGCGGGAGCGAACGTAGGGAGACCCAGTACTTC
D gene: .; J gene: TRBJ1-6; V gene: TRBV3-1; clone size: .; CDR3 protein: CASSQSGAANSPLHF; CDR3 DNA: TGTGCCAGCAGCCAATCAGGGGCCGCTAATTCACCCCTCCACTTT
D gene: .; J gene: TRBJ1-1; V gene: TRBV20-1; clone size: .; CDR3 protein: CSADGIISAFF; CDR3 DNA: TGCAGTGCCGACGGGATCATATCGGCTTTCTTT
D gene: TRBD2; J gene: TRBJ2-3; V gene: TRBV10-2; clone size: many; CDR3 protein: CASRTSGGTDTQYF; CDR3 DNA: TGCGCCAGCAGGACTAGCGGGGGCACAGATACGCAGTATTTT
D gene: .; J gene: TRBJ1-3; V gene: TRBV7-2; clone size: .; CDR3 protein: CASSWTVVRGNTIYF; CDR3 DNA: TGTGCCAGCAGCTGGACAGTCGTCAGGGGAAACACCATATATTTT
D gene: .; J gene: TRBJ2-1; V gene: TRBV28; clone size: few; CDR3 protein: CASTLEDYNEQFF; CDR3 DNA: TGTGCCAGCACCCTTGAAGACTACAATGAGCAGTTCTTC
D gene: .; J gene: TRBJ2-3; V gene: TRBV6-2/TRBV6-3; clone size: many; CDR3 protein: CASSLPGGGGSGDTQYF; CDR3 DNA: TGTGCCAGCAGCTTACCCGGCGGCGGAGGGAGTGGAGATACGCAGTATTTT
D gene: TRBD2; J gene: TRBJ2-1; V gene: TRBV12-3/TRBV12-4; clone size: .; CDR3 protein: CASSLPGRAVYEQFF; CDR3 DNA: TGTGCCAGCAGTTTACCCGGGAGGGCTGTCTATGAGCAGTTCTTC
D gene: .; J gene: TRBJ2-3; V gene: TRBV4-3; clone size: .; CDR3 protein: CASSLYSHQGNTQYF; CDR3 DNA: TGCGCCAGCAGCCTCTACTCACACCAGGGAAATACGCAGTATTTT